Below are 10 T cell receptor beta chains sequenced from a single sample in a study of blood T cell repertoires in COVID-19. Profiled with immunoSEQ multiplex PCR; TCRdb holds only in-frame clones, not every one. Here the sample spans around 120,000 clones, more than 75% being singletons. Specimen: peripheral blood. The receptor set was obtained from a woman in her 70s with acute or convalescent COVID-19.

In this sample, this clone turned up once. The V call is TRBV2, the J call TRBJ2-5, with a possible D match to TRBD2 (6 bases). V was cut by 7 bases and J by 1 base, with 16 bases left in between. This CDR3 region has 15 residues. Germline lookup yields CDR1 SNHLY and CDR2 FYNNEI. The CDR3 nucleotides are TGTGCCAGCATCATTTTCGGCGGGACCCAAGAGACCCAGTACTTC. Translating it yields CASIIFGGTQETQYF. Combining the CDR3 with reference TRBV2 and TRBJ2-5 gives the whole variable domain EPEVTQTPSHQVTQMGQEVILRCVPISNHLYFYWYRQILGQKVEFLVSFYNNEISEKSEIFDDQFSVERPDGSNFTLKIRSTKLEDSAMYFCASIIFGGTQETQYFGPGTRLLVL.

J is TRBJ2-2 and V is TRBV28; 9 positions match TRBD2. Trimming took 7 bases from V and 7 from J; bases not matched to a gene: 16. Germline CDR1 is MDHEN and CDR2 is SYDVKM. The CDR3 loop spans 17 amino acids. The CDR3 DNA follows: TGTGCCAGCACTCCTCCCCTTGGGCGGGGGGGCGTCGGGGAGCTGTTTTTT. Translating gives CASTPPLGRGGVGELFF. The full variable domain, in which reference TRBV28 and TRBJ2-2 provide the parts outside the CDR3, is DVKVTQSSRYLVKRTGEKVFLECVQDMDHENMFWYRQDPGLGLRLIYFSYDVKMKEKGDIPEGYSVSREKKERFSLILESASTNQTSMYLCASTPPLGRGGVGELFFGEGSRLTVL.

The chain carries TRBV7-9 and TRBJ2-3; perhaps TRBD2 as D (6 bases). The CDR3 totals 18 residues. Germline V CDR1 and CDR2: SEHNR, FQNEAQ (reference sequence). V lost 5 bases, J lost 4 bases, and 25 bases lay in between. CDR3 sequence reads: CASSQWSGVAGRADTQYF. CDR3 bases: TGTGCCAGCAGCCAATGGTCGGGGGTGGCGGGGAGAGCAGATACGCAGTATTTT.

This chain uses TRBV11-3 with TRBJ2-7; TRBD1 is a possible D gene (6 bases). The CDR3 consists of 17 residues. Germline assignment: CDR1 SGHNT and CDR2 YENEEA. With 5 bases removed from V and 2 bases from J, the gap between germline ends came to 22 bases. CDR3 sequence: CASSPGYRALGAYEQYF. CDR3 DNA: TGTGCCAGCAGCCCAGGATACAGGGCTTTAGGGGCCTACGAGCAGTACTTC.

CDR3 nucleotides: TGTGCCAGCAGCTTGAGACAGGGCTCCTACAATGAGCAGTTCTTC. This gives the protein CASSLRQGSYNEQFF. The chain uses TRBV11-3 and TRBJ2-1; 7 bases line up with TRBD1. The germline V gene encodes CDR1 SGHNT and CDR2 YENEEA. The CDR3 totals 15 residues. The V gene end was trimmed by 3 bases and the J gene end by 0 bases; junction bases not matched to a gene: 2.

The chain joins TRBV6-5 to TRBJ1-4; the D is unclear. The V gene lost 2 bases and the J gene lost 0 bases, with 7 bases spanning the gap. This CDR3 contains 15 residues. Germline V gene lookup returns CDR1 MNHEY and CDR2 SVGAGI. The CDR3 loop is CASSYDGTTNEKLFF. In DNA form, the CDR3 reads TGTGCCAGCAGTTACGACGGGACAACTAATGAAAAACTGTTTTTT.

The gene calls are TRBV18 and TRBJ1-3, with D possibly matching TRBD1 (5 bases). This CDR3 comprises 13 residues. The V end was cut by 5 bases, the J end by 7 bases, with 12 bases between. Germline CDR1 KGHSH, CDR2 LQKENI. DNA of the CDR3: TGTGCCAGCTCAGGAGGGGAAAGCAACACCATATATTTT. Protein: CASSGGESNTIYF.

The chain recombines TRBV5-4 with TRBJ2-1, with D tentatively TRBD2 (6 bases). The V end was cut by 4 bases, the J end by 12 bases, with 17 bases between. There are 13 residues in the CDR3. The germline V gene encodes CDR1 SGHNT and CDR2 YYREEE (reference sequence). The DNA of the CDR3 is TGTGCCAGCAGCCCTGCTGTAGCAGCGGGGCAGTTCTTC. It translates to CASSPAVAAGQFF.

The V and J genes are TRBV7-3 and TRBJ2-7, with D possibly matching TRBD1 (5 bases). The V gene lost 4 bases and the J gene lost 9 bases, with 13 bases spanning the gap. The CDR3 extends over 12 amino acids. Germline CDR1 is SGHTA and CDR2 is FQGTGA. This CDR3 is CASSSTDRVQYF. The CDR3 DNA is TGTGCCAGCAGCTCGACAGATCGAGTGCAGTACTTC. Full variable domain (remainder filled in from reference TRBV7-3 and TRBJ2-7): GAGVSQTPSNKVTEKGKYVELRCDPISGHTALYWYRQSLGQGPEFLIYFQGTGAADDSGLPNDRFFAVRPEGSVSTLKIQRTERGDSAVYLCASSSTDRVQYFGPGTRLTVT.

The CDR3, as DNA: TGTGCCTGGAGTGGGCCCGCCAATGAGCAGTTCTTC. Its translation: CAWSGPANEQFF. The chain links TRBV30 to TRBJ2-1; D is unclear. CDR1 and CDR2 from the germline V gene are GTSNPN and SVGIG (reference sequence). Trimming took off 1 base at V and 6 bases at J, with 7 bases between the two ends. The CDR3 is 12 residues long.